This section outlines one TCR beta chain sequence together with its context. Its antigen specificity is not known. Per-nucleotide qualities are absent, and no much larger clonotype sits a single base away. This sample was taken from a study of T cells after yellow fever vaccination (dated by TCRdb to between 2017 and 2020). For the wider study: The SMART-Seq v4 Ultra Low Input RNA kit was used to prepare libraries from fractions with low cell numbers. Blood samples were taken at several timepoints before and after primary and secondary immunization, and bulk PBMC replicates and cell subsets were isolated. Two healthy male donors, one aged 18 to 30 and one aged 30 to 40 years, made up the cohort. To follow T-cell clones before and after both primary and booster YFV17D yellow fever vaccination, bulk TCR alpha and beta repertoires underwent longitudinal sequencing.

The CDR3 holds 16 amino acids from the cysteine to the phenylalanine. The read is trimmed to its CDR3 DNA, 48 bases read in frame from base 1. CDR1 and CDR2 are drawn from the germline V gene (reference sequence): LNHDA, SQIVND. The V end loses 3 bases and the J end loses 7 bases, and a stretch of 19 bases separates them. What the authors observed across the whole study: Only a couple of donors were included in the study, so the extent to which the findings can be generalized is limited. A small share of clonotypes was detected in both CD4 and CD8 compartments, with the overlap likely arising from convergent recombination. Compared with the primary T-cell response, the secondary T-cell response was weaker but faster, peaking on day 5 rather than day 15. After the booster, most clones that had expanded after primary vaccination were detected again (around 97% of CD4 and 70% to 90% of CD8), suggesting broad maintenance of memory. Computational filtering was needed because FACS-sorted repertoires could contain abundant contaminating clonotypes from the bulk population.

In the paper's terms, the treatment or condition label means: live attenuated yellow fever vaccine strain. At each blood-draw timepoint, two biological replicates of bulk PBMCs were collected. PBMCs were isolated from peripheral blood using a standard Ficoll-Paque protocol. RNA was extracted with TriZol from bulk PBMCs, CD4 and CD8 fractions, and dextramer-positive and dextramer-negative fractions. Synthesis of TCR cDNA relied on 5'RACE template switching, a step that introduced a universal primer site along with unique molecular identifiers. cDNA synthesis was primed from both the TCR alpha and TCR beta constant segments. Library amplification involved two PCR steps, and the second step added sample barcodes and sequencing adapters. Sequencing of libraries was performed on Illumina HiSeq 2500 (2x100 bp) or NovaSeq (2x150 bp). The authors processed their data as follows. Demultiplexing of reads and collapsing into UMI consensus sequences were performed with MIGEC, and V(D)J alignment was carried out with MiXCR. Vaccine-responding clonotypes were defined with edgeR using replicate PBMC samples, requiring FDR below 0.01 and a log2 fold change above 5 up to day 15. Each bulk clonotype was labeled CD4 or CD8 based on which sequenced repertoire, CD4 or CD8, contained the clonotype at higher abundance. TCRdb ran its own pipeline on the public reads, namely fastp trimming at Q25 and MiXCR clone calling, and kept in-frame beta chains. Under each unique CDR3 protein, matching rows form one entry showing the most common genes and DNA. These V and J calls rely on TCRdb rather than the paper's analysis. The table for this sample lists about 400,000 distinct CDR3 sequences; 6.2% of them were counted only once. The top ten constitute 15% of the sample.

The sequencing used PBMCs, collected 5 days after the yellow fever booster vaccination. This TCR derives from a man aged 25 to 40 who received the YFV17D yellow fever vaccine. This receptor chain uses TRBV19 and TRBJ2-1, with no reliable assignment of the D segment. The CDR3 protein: CASSMFQTPLRNEQFF. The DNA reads TGTGCCAGTAGTATGTTCCAAACCCCGCTCCGGAATGAGCAGTTCTTC.